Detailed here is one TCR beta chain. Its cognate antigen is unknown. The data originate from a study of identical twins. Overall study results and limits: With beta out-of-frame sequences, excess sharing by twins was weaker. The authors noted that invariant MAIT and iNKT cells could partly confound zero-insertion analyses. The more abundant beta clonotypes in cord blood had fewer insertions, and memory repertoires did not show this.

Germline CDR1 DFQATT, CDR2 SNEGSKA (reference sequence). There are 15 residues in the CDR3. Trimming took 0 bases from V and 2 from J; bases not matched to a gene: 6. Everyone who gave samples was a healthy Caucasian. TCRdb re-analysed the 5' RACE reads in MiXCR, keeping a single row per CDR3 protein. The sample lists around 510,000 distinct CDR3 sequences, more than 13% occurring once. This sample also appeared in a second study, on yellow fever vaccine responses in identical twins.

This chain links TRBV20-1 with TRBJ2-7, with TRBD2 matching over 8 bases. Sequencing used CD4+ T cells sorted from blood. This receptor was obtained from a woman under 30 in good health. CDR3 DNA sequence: TGCAGTGCTAGAGATTCAGGACTAGCTACCTACGAGCAGTACTTC. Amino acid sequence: CSARDSGLATYEQYF.